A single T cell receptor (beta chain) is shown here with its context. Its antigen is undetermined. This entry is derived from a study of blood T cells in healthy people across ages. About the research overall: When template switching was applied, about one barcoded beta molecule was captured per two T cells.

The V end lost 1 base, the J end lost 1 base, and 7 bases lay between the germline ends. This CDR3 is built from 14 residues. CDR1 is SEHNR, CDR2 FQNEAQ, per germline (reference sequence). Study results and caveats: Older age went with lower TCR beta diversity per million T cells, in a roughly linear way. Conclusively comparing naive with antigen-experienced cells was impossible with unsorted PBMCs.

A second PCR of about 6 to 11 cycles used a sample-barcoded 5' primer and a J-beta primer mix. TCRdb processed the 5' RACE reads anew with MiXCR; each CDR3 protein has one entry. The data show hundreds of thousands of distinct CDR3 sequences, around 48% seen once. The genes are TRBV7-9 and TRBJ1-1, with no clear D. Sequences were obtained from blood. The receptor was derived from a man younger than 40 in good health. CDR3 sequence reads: CASSLVWGNTEAFF. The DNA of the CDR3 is TGTGCCAGCAGCTTAGTGTGGGGGAACACTGAAGCTTTCTTT.